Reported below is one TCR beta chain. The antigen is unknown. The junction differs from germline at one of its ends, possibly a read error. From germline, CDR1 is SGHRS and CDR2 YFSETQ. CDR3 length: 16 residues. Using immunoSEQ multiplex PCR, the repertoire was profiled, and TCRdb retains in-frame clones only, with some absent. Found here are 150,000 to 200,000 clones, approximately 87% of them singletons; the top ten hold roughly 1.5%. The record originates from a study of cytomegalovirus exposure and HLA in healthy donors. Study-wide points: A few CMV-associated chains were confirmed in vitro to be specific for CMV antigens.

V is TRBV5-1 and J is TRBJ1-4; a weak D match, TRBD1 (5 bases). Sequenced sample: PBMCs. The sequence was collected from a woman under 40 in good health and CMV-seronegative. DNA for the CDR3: TGCGCCAGCAGCTTGGGCGTCAGGGTGGGTTATGAAGAACTGTTTTTT. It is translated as CASSLGVRVGYEELFF.